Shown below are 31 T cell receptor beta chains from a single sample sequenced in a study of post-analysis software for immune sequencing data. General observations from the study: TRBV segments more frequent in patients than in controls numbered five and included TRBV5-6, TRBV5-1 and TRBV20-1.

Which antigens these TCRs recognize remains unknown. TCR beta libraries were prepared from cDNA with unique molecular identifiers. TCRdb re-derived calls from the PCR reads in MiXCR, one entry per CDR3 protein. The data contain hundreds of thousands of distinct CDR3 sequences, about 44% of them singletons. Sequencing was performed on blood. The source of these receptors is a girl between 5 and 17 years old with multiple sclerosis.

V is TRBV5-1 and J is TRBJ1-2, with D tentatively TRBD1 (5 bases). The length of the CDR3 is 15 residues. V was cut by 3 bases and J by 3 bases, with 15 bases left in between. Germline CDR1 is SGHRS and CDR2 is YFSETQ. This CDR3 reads CASSSGTSPHYGYTF. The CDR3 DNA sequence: TGCGCCAGCAGCTCCGGGACCTCACCCCACTATGGCTACACCTTC. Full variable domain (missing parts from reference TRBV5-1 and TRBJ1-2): KAGVTQTPRYLIKTRGQQVTLSCSPISGHRSVSWYQQTPGQGLQFLFEYFSETQRNKGNFPGRFSGRQFSNSRSEMNVSTLELGDSALYLCASSSGTSPHYGYTFGSGTRLTVV.

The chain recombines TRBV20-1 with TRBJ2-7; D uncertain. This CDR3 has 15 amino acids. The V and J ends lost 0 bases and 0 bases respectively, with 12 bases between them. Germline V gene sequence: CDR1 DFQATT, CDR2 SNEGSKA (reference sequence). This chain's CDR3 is CSARDNSRSSYEQYF. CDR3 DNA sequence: TGCAGTGCTAGAGATAACAGCCGGAGCTCCTACGAGCAGTACTTC.

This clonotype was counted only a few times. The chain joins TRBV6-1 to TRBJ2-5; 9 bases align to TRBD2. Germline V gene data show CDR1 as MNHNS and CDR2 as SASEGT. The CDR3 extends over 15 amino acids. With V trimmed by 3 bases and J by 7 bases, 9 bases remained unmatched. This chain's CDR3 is CASSDLAGPARTQYF. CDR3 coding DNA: TGTGCCAGCAGTGACCTAGCGGGGCCAGCTCGGACCCAGTACTTC.

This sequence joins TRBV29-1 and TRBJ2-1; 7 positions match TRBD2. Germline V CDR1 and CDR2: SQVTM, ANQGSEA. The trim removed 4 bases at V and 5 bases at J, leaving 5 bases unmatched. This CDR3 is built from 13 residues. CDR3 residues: CSVGTSSHNEQFF. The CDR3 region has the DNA TGCAGCGTTGGGACTAGTTCCCACAATGAGCAGTTCTTC.

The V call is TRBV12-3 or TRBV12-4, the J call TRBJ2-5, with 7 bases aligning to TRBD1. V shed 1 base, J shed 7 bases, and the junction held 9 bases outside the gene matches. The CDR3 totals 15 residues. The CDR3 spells CASSLETGTRGTQYF. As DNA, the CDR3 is TGTGCCAGCAGTTTAGAGACAGGGACCCGAGGGACCCAGTACTTC.

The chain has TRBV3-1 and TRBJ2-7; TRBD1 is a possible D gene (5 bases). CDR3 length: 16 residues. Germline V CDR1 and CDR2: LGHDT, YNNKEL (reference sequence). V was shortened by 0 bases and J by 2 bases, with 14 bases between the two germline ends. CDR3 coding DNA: TGTGCCAGCAGCCAAGAAGGGCAGGGATCTACCTACGAGCAGTACTTC. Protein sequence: CASSQEGQGSTYEQYF.

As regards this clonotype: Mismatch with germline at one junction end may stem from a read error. CDR3 coding DNA: TGTGCCGGCAGCTGGGGACAGGGGGCTTTAGATACGCAGTATTTT. Encoded protein: CAGSWGQGALDTQYF. V is TRBV12-3 or TRBV12-4 and J is TRBJ2-3; TRBD1 matches 12 bases. The CDR3 covers 15 residues.

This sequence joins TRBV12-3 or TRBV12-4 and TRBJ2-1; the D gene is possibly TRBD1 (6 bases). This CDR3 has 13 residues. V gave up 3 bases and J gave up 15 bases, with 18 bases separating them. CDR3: CASSFQGSDSPFF. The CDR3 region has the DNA TGTGCCAGCAGTTTCCAGGGGAGTGATTCCCCGTTCTTC.

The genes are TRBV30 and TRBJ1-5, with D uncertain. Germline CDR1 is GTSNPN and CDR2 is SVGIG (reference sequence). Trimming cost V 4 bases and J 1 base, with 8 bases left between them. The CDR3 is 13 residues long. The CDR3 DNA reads TGTGCCTGGACGGCGAGGAGCAATCAGCCCCAGCATTTT. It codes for CAWTARSNQPQHF.

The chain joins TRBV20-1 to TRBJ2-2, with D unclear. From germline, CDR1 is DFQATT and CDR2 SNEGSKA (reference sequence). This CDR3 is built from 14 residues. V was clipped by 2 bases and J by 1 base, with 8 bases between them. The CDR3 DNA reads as TGCAGTGCTAGATCCCAACAGAACACCGGGGAGCTGTTTTTT. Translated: CSARSQQNTGELFF.

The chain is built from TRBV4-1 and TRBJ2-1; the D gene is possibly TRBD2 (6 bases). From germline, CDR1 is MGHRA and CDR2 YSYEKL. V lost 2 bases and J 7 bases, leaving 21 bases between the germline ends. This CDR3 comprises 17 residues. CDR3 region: CASSQLGRGGRVNEQFF. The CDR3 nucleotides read TGCGCCAGCAGCCAACTGGGTAGGGGAGGAAGAGTAAATGAGCAGTTCTTC.

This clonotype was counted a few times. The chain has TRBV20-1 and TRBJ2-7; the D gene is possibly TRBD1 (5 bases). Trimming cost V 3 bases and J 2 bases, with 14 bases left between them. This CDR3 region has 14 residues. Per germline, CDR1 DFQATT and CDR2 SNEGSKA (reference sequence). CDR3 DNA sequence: TGCAGTGCTAGTCGATGGGGCGCGACCTACGAGCAGTACTTC. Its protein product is CSASRWGATYEQYF.

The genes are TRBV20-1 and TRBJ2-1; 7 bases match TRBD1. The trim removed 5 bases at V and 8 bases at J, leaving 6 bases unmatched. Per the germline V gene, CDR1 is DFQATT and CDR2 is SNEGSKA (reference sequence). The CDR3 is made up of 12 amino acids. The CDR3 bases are TGCAGTGCTCTCTACAGGGGTTATGAGCAGTTCTTC. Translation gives CSALYRGYEQFF.

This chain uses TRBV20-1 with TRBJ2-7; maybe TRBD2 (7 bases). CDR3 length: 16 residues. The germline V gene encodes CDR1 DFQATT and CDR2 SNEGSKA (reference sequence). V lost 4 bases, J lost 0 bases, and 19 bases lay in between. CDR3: CSATDIRGGTSYEQYF. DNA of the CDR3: TGCAGTGCTACGGATATAAGGGGGGGGACCTCCTACGAGCAGTACTTC.

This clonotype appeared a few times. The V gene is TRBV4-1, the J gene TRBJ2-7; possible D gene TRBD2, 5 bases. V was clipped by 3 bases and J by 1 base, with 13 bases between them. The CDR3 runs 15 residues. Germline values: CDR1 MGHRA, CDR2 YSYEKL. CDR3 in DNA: TGCGCCAGCAGCCATCATGGACTCTCTTCCTACGAGCAGTACTTC. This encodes CASSHHGLSSYEQYF.

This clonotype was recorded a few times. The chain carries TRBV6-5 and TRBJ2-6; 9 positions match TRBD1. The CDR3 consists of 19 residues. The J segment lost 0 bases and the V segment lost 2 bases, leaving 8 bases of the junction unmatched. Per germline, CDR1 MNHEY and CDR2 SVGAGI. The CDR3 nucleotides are TGTGCCAGCAGTTACCCTGGACAGGGGATGAGCTCTGGGGCCAACGTCCTGACTTTC. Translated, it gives CASSYPGQGMSSGANVLTF.

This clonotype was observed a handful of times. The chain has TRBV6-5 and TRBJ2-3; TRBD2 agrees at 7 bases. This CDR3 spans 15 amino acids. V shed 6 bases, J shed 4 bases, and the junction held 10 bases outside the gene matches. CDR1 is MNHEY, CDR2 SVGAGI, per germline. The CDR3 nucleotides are TGTGCCAGCAGCCTCACTAGCGCTCAGTCAGATACGCAGTATTTT. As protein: CASSLTSAQSDTQYF.

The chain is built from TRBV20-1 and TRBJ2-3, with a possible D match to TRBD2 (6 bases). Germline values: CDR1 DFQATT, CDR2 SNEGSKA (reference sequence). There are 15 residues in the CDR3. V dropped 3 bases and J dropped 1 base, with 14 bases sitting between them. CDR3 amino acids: CSASPKRRGTDTQYF. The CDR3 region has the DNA TGCAGTGCTAGCCCAAAAAGGAGGGGCACAGATACGCAGTATTTT.

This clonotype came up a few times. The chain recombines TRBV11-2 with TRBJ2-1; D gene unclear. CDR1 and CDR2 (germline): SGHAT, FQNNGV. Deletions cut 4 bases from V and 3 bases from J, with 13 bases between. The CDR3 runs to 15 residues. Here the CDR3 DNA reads TGTGCCAGCAGCTCAAACTCTACCCTCTACAATGAGCAGTTCTTC. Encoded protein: CASSSNSTLYNEQFF.

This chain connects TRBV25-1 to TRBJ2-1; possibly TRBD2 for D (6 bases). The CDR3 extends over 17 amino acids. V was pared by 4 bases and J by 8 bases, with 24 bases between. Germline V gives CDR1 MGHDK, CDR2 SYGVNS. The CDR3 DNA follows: TGTGCCAGCAGTGGTGGGAGGCCCTTATCCGCGCACGATGAGCAGTTCTTC. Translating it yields CASSGGRPLSAHDEQFF.

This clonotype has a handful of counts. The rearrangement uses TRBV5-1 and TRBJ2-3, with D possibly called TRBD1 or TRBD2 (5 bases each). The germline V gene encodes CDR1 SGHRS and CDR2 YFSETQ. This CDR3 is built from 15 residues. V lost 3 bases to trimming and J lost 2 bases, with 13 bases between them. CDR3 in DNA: TGCGCCAGCAGCTCGGGACCTTCGATCACAGATACGCAGTATTTT. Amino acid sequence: CASSSGPSITDTQYF.

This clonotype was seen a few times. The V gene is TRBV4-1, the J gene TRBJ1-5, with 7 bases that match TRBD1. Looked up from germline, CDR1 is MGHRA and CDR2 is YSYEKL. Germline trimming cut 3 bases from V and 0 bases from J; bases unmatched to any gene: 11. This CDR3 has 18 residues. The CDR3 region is CASSQPNRGVGSNQPQHF. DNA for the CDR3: TGCGCCAGCAGCCAGCCAAACAGGGGTGTAGGTAGCAATCAGCCCCAGCATTTT.

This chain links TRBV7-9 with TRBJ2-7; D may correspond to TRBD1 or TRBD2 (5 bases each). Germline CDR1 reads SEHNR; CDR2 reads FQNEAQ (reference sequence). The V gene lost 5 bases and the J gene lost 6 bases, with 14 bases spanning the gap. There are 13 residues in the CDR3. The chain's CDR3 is CASSPLTRGEQYF. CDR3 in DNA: TGTGCCAGCAGCCCCCTAACTAGGGGCGAGCAGTACTTC.

This CDR3 is CSVDDRGAETQYF. Here the CDR3 DNA reads TGCAGCGTTGATGATAGGGGAGCAGAGACCCAGTACTTC. V is TRBV29-1 and J is TRBJ2-5; D possibly matches TRBD1 or TRBD2 (5 bases each). There are 13 residues in the CDR3. Germline CDR1 SQVTM, CDR2 ANQGSEA. The V end lost 3 bases, the J end lost 4 bases, and 12 bases lay between the germline ends.

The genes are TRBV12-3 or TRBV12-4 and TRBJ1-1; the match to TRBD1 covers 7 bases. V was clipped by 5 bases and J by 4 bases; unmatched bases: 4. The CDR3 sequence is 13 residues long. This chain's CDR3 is CASSTGEGTEAFF. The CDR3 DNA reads TGTGCCAGCAGTACAGGGGAGGGCACTGAAGCTTTCTTT.

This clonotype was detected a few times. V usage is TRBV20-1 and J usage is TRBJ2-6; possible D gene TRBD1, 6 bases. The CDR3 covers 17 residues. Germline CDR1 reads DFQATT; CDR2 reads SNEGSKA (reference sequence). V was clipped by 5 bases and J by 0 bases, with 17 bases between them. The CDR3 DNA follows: TGCAGTGCTTCGCTTTCGGACAGTTCCTCTGGGGCCAACGTCCTGACTTTC. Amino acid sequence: CSASLSDSSSGANVLTF.

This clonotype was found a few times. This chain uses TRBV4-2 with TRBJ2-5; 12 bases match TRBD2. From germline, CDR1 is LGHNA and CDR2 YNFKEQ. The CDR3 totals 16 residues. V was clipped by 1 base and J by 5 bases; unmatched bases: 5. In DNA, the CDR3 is TGTGCCAGCAGCCAAGGGCTAGCGGGGGGGCTGGAGACCCAGTACTTC. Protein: CASSQGLAGGLETQYF.

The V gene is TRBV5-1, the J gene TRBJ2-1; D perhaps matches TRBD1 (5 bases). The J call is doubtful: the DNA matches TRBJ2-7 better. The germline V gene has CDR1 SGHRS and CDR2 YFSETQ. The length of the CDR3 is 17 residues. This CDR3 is CASSKAGRSSSYNEQYF. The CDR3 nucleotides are TGCGCCAGCAGCAAAGCAGGGCGGAGCAGCTCCTACAATGAGCAGTACTTC.

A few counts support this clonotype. DNA for the CDR3: TGTGCCAGCAGGCCGACTAGCGGGTCGATTTACGAGCAGTACTTC. This gives the protein CASRPTSGSIYEQYF. The chain recombines TRBV12-3 or TRBV12-4 with TRBJ2-5; TRBD2 aligns across 10 bases. The DNA end is a closer match to TRBJ2-7, so the J assignment may be wrong. The CDR3 covers 15 residues.

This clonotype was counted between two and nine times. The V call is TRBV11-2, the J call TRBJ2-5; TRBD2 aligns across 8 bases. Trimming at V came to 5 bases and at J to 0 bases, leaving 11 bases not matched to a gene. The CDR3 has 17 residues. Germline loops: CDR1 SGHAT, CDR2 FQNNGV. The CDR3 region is CASSPLSGKTHQETQYF. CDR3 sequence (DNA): TGTGCCAGCAGCCCCCTTAGCGGGAAAACGCACCAAGAGACCCAGTACTTC.

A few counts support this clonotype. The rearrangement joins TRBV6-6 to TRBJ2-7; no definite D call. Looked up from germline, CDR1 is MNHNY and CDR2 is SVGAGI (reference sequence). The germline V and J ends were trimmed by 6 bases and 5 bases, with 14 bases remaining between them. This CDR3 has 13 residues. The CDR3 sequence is CASRINSLDEQYF. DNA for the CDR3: TGTGCCAGCAGAATCAATAGCCTGGACGAGCAGTACTTC.